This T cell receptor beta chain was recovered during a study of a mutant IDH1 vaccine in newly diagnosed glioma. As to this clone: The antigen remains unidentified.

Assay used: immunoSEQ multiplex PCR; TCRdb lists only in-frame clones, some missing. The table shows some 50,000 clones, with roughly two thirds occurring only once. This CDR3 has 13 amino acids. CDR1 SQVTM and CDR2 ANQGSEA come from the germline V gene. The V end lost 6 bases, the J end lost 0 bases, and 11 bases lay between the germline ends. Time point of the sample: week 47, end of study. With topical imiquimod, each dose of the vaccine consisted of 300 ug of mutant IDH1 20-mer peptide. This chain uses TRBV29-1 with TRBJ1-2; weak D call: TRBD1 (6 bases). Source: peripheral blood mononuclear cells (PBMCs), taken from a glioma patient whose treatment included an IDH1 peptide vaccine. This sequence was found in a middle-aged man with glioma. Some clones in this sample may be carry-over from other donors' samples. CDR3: CSVDRDTNYGYTF. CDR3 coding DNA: TGCAGCGTAGACCGGGACACTAACTATGGCTACACCTTC.